This is a list of T cell receptor beta chains from one sample in a study of blood T cell repertoires in COVID-19. Libraries were prepared by immunoSEQ multiplex PCR; TCRdb keeps only in-frame clonotypes and omits some of them. The repertoire holds approximately 300,000 clones, with 70% to 90% as singletons. The sequenced material came from peripheral blood. These receptors were collected from a woman aged 45-60 years with COVID-19, enrolled during active disease. The CDR3 runs from the conserved cysteine through the conserved F or W. A D gene is named only where the DNA matches it firmly. Only part of the rows carry a size: once, few, many, or a class if the clone is expanded.

clone_size,v_call,d_call,j_call,cdr3_length,cdr3_nt,cdr3_aa
-,TRBV18,-,TRBJ2-3,13,TGTGCCAGCTCACCAACTACCACAGATACGCAGTATTTT,CASSPTTTDTQYF
-,TRBV5-8,TRBD1,TRBJ1-4,17,TGTGCCAGCGGAGGGAGAGAAGGGGGCATCACTAATGAAAAACTGTTTTTT,CASGGREGGITNEKLFF
-,TRBV15,TRBD1,TRBJ1-1,19,TGTGCCACCAGCGGACCGACCCGGGACAGTTATGGGTTTGGCACTGAAGCTTTCTTT,CATSGPTRDSYGFGTEAFF
few,TRBV5-6,-,TRBJ1-2,12,TGTGCCAGCAGCTTGCAGGGGAATGGCTACACCTTC,CASSLQGNGYTF
-,TRBV5-1,TRBD1,TRBJ2-7,15,TGCGCCAGCAGTCTCCGGACAGGGGGCTTTGGGGAGCAGTACTTC,CASSLRTGGFGEQYF
-,TRBV5-1,-,TRBJ2-3,13,TGCGCCAGCAGCTTGCCGAGCGCAGATACGCAGTATTTT,CASSLPSADTQYF
-,TRBV19,-,TRBJ1-5,15,TGTGCCAGTAGTATGCTGGGAGTCACAAATCAGCCCCAGCATTTT,CASSMLGVTNQPQHF
-,TRBV12-5,TRBD2,TRBJ2-1,19,TGTGCTAGTGGTTTGGTAAAGGGAGGATCTAGCGGGAGGGCACATGAGCAGTTCTTC,CASGLVKGGSSGRAHEQFF
once,TRBV30,-,TRBJ2-5,14,TGTGCCTGGAGTGTACTCGGTAAACCGGAGACCCAGTACTTC,CAWSVLGKPETQYF
-,TRBV7-9,-,TRBJ2-3,12,TGTGCCAGCAGCTCAACGGGAGATACGCAGTATTTT,CASSSTGDTQYF
-,TRBV11-2,TRBD2,TRBJ2-2,17,TGTGCCAGCAGCTCGGGACTAGCGGGAGGACGCACCGGGGAGCTGTTTTTT,CASSSGLAGGRTGELFF
-,TRBV30,-,TRBJ1-6,12,TGTGCCTGCGCTAGGGGGTCAGGACCCCTCCACTTT,CACARGSGPLHF
-,TRBV4-1,TRBD1,TRBJ1-5,16,TGCGCCAGCAGCCAAGACTATGGGACAGCTAATCAGCCCCAGCATTTT,CASSQDYGTANQPQHF
-,TRBV7-2,-,TRBJ1-2,13,TGTGCCAGCAGCTTCGACAGGAACTATGGCTACACCTTC,CASSFDRNYGYTF
-,TRBV7-2,TRBD1,TRBJ1-1,15,TGTGCCAGCAGCCAGGGACAGCCGATGAACACTGAAGCTTTCTTT,CASSQGQPMNTEAFF
-,TRBV7-9,-,TRBJ1-1,13,TGTGCCAGCAGCTCGGGACAGAACACTGAAGCTTTCTTT,CASSSGQNTEAFF
-,TRBV5-4,TRBD1,TRBJ2-7,14,TGTGCCAGCAGCTACGGGACAGGGAGCTACGAGCAGTACTTC,CASSYGTGSYEQYF
-,TRBV10-1,-,TRBJ2-1,15,TGCGCCAGCAGTGTCTCGTCCGGGGGACCCAATGAGCAGTTCTTC,CASSVSSGGPNEQFF
-,TRBV5-1,-,TRBJ1-5,14,TGCGCCAGCAGCCCCGACAGTAGCAATCAGCCCCAGCATTTT,CASSPDSSNQPQHF
-,TRBV29-1,TRBD1,TRBJ2-7,14,TGCAGCGTTGACTTCCGGGACAGGGGCTACGAGCAGTACTTC,CSVDFRDRGYEQYF
-,TRBV6-4,-,TRBJ2-1,13,TGTGCCAGCAGTGTGGCTTCCTACAATGAGCAGTTCTTC,CASSVASYNEQFF
-,TRBV19,TRBD1,TRBJ2-1,11,TGTGCCAGCACAGGGGCCAATGAGCAGTTCTTC,CASTGANEQFF
-,TRBV5-1,-,TRBJ1-2,14,TGCGCCAGCAGCACACAGGGATTTAGCTATGGCTACACCTTC,CASSTQGFSYGYTF
-,TRBV6-1,-,TRBJ1-5,16,TGTGCCAGCAGTGTTAGGGGTCAGGCCGACAATCAGCCCCAGCATTTT,CASSVRGQADNQPQHF
-,TRBV9,TRBD2,TRBJ2-3,18,TGTGCCAGCAGCGTTTGGGCCGGGACTAGCGGATACACAGATACGCAGTATTTT,CASSVWAGTSGYTDTQYF
-,TRBV3-1/TRBV3-2,-,TRBJ1-2,16,TGTGCCAGCAGCCCAAAACTAGGTAGCACAAGGTATGGCTACACCTTC,CASSPKLGSTRYGYTF
-,TRBV7-8,-,TRBJ2-5,16,TGTGCCAGCAGCTTAGGTCTGCCGGGGTTCCAAGAGACCCAGTACTTC,CASSLGLPGFQETQYF
-,TRBV2,-,TRBJ2-7,13,TGTGCCACCAGGCTCAGGGACACGGGCGAGCAGTACTTC,CATRLRDTGEQYF
-,TRBV25-1,-,TRBJ2-2,15,TGTGCCAGCCAAACGGCAGGGGCCGGCACCGGGGAGCTGTTTTTT,CASQTAGAGTGELFF
-,TRBV6-6,TRBD1,TRBJ2-7,14,TGTGCCAGCAGCGAACCCGGGACAGGGGACGAGCAGTACTTC,CASSEPGTGDEQYF
-,TRBV7-3,TRBD1,TRBJ1-2,16,TGTGCCAGCAGCTTATATCCCCCCGGGACAGGGGATGGCTACACCTTC,CASSLYPPGTGDGYTF
-,TRBV4-1,-,TRBJ1-1,16,TGCGCCAGCAGCCAAGTGACCGGGGGAGTGAACACTGAAGCTTTCTTT,CASSQVTGGVNTEAFF
-,TRBV7-2,-,TRBJ2-7,15,TGTGCCAGCAGCTTAGCCCTCGGGAGCCTCTACGAGCAGTACTTC,CASSLALGSLYEQYF
-,TRBV11-1,TRBD1,TRBJ1-1,13,TGTGCCAGCAGTAGACAGGGTGGCACTGAAGCTTTCTTT,CASSRQGGTEAFF
-,TRBV2,TRBD1,TRBJ2-7,14,TGTGCCAGCAGCGGACAGGGGGTATCCTACGAGCAGTACTTC,CASSGQGVSYEQYF
-,TRBV5-1,TRBD2,TRBJ2-1,15,TGCGCCAGCAGCACACTAGCGGGGCTCTACAATGAGCAGTTCTTC,CASSTLAGLYNEQFF
-,TRBV7-9,-,TRBJ2-7,16,TGTGCCAGCAGCTTATCGAGGGGGGGCTCCACCAACGAGCAGTACTTC,CASSLSRGGSTNEQYF
-,TRBV27,-,TRBJ1-2,13,TGTGCCAGCAGTTCCCCCAGGGGCAAGGGCTACACCTTC,CASSSPRGKGYTF
-,TRBV4-1,TRBD1,TRBJ1-6,15,TGCGCCAGCAGGGGACAGCCCTCCTATAATTCACCCCTCCACTTT,CASRGQPSYNSPLHF
-,TRBV27,-,TRBJ2-1,15,TGTGCCAGCAGTTTGGAGGGGCGTGCCTACAATGAGCAGTTCTTC,CASSLEGRAYNEQFF
once,TRBV27,TRBD2,TRBJ2-3,18,TGTGCCAGCAGTTTAAGGTTTCGCGCTAGCGGATACACAGATACGCAGTATTTT,CASSLRFRASGYTDTQYF
-,TRBV2,TRBD1,TRBJ1-4,14,TGTGCCACGCGCATGTCCGGGACAGCAAACAAACTGTTTTTT,CATRMSGTANKLFF
-,TRBV15,-,TRBJ1-6,14,TGTGCCACCAAAACAGGGTTAAAGGATTCACCCCTCCACTTT,CATKTGLKDSPLHF
-,TRBV20-1,-,TRBJ2-7,13,TGCAGTGCTAGTAACAGGGATCGGTACGAGCAGTACTTC,CSASNRDRYEQYF
-,TRBV7-2,-,TRBJ2-7,15,TGTGCCAGCAGCTACAAAATAGTAGGGGTCCACGAGCAGTACTTC,CASSYKIVGVHEQYF
-,TRBV19,TRBD1,TRBJ2-4,15,TGTGCCAGTAGTATACCGGGACAGGGGCAGGACATTCAGTACTTC,CASSIPGQGQDIQYF
-,TRBV6-5,TRBD2,TRBJ2-1,15,TGTGCCAGCAGCATAAGCGGGAGCTCCTACAATGAGCAGTTCTTC,CASSISGSSYNEQFF
-,TRBV3-1/TRBV3-2,-,TRBJ1-4,13,TGTGCCAGCAGCGGCCGGGAGGGGGAAAAACTGTTTTTT,CASSGREGEKLFF
-,TRBV6-1,TRBD1,TRBJ2-7,17,TGTGCCAGCAGTGCAAGGGGCCAACAGGGGCCCTCCAACGAGCAGTACTTC,CASSARGQQGPSNEQYF
-,TRBV30,TRBD1,TRBJ1-1,13,TGTGCCTGGAAGCGACAGGGGGTAGTTGAAGCTTTCTTT,CAWKRQGVVEAFF
-,TRBV11-3,-,TRBJ2-7,15,TGTGCCAGCAGCGGTGCCGGGATTGACTCCCTCGAGCAGTACTTC,CASSGAGIDSLEQYF
-,TRBV28,TRBD1,TRBJ2-4,12,TGTGCCAGCAGTTTATTACAGGGGGCGTTGTACTTC,CASSLLQGALYF
once,TRBV10-3,-,TRBJ1-5,13,TGTGCCATCAGTGAGCGAACGGAGGCTCCCCAGCATTTT,CAISERTEAPQHF
-,TRBV11-2,TRBD1,TRBJ2-7,13,TGTGCCAGCAGCAAAACCGGGACAGCCGAGCAGTACTTC,CASSKTGTAEQYF
once,TRBV7-9,-,TRBJ1-5,14,TGTGCCAGCAGCCCCGCGGGGGGCAATCAGCCCCAGCATTTT,CASSPAGGNQPQHF
-,TRBV19,-,TRBJ2-7,14,TGTGCCAGTAGTACGGGCAGGGCTACCTACGAGCAGTACTTC,CASSTGRATYEQYF
-,TRBV5-1,TRBD1,TRBJ1-1,14,TGCGCCAGCAGCTCCCAGGGGGGGAACACTGAAGCTTTCTTT,CASSSQGGNTEAFF
-,TRBV5-1,TRBD2,TRBJ2-7,14,TGCGCCAGCACGACTAGCGGGAGAGTCCACGAGCAGTACTTC,CASTTSGRVHEQYF
-,TRBV14,-,TRBJ1-6,15,TGTGCCAGCAGCCAAGGGTTGGGGAGGGGTTCACCCCTCCACTTT,CASSQGLGRGSPLHF